There are a few counts of the clone carrying this T cell receptor beta chain. The trim removed 0 bases at V and 4 bases at J, leaving 8 bases unmatched. The CDR3 has 16 residues. Germline CDR1 is ENHRY and CDR2 is SYGVKD. These data come from a study of blood T cell repertoires in COVID-19. Study details: The analysed material was cDNA or gDNA that came from T cells, B-cell-depleted T cells, or PBMCs.

Libraries were prepared by immunoSEQ multiplex PCR; TCRdb keeps only in-frame clonotypes and omits some of them. Seen here are roughly 180,000 clones, 75% to 90% observed once, and the top ten hold about 2.3%. Sequencing was performed on PBMCs or T cells enriched from blood (not recorded which). The sequence derives from a young woman who had recovered from COVID-19. The gene calls are TRBV10-3 and TRBJ1-1; 7 bases agree with TRBD1. The CDR3, as DNA: TGTGCCATCAGTGAGTCGAGGGCGGCAGGGGGCACTGAAGCTTTCTTT. Translating it yields CAISESRAAGGTEAFF.